The 30 T cell receptor beta chains in this list originate from one sample, sequenced in a study of T cell responses to AZD1222 COVID-19 vaccine. Sequencing was performed with immunoSEQ multiplex PCR; in TCRdb, only in-frame clones are kept and a portion is missing. This sample has under 70,000 clones; around 80% occur once, and the top ten carry just under 5%. The sample here was peripheral blood, taken 28 days after the second AZD1222 dose. The receptors here all came from an adult who received the AZD1222 COVID-19 vaccine.

The CDR3 sequence: CASSLAPSSGTYEQYF. The CDR3, as DNA: TGTGCCAGCAGCTTAGCGCCATCTAGCGGAACCTACGAGCAGTACTTC. The chain is built from TRBV7-2 and TRBJ2-7; 7 bases align to TRBD2. The CDR3 runs 16 residues. Germline CDR1 and CDR2: SGHTA and FQGNSA. J lost 2 bases, V lost 0 bases, and 7 bases had no gene match.

This clone was detected a few times. The V and J genes are TRBV6-2 or TRBV6-3 and TRBJ2-7, with D possibly matching TRBD2 (6 bases). Per germline, CDR1 MNHEY and CDR2 SVGEGT. V lost 6 bases, J lost 9 bases, and 18 bases lay in between. This CDR3 spans 13 amino acids. Here the CDR3 reads CASSPGTASGQYV. The DNA of the CDR3 is TGTGCCAGCAGCCCCGGGACTGCCTCGGGGCAGTACGTC.

The chain combines TRBV28 with TRBJ1-3, with 8 bases fitting TRBD1. Per the germline V gene, CDR1 is MDHEN and CDR2 is SYDVKM. The V segment lost 6 bases and the J segment 4 bases; nucleotides outside the gene matches: 8. This CDR3 comprises 15 residues. CDR3 residues: CASRSTGVGGNTIYF. For the CDR3, the DNA is TGTGCCAGCAGATCGACAGGGGTAGGCGGAAACACCATATATTTT.

The chain combines TRBV9 with TRBJ2-1; 11 bases align to TRBD2. V lost 4 bases and J lost 9; bases outside the gene matches: 9. Germline-derived CDR1 and CDR2 are SGDLS and YYNGEE. This CDR3 spans 15 amino acids. The DNA for the CDR3 is TGTGCCAGCAGCTCTCAGGGACTAGCGGAAGGTGAGCAGTTCTTC. Protein: CASSSQGLAEGEQFF.

The rearrangement links TRBV6-5 to TRBJ1-1; 8 bases fit TRBD1. Trimming took 6 bases from V and 8 from J; bases not matched to a gene: 5. CDR1 and CDR2 from the germline V gene are MNHEY and SVGAGI. The CDR3 is made up of 12 amino acids. CDR3 DNA sequence: TGTGCCAGCAGACAGGGGGGCGCGGAAGCTTTCTTT. Its protein product is CASRQGGAEAFF.

This chain links TRBV6-5 with TRBJ2-7; 7 bases agree with TRBD1. Germline V lookup: CDR1 MNHEY, CDR2 SVGAGI. Germline trimming cut 4 bases from V and 10 bases from J; bases unmatched to any gene: 7. The CDR3 loop spans 12 amino acids. CDR3 sequence: CASSSNTGVQYF. In nucleotides, the CDR3 is TGTGCCAGCAGTTCAAACACAGGGGTTCAGTACTTC.

The rearrangement uses TRBV27 and TRBJ2-1, with D maybe TRBD2 (5 bases). CDR1 MNHEY and CDR2 SMNVEV come from the germline V gene (reference sequence). The CDR3 length is 15 residues. The germline V and J ends were trimmed by 4 bases and 0 bases, with 10 bases remaining between them. Written as DNA, the CDR3 is TGTGCCAGCAGTTCTAAAACTAGCTCCTACAATGAGCAGTTCTTC. It yields the protein CASSSKTSSYNEQFF.

The chain uses TRBV15 and TRBJ1-2; D is perhaps TRBD1 (5 bases). Germline CDR1 and CDR2: LNHNV and YYDKDF (reference sequence). V lost 0 bases to trimming and J lost 6 bases, with 20 bases between them. This CDR3 has 17 residues. Written as DNA, the CDR3 is TGTGCCACCAGCAGAGATTTTGTCGATCCAGGGAGGAATGGCTACACCTTC. Amino acid sequence: CATSRDFVDPGRNGYTF.

This clone was seen a single time. The V gene is TRBV7-2, the J gene TRBJ1-4; D not resolved. The ends were cut back, 1 base at V and 5 bases at J, with 11 bases in the middle. From germline, CDR1 is SGHTA and CDR2 FQGNSA. The CDR3 extends over 15 amino acids. The DNA of the CDR3 is TGTGCCAGCAGCTTAGGGTCCAGTTCAAATGAAAAACTGTTTTTT. This gives the protein CASSLGSSSNEKLFF.

The chain couples TRBV4-3 to TRBJ1-3, with D tentatively TRBD1 (6 bases). The CDR3 spans 17 residues. V was pared by 3 bases and J by 3 bases, with 18 bases between. Germline values: CDR1 LGHNA, CDR2 YSLEER. The CDR3 sequence: CASSHTSDRLHGNTIYF. The CDR3 nucleotides are TGCGCCAGCAGCCACACTTCCGACAGGTTACATGGAAACACCATATATTTT.

The chain employs TRBV20-1 and TRBJ2-1; possibly TRBD1 or TRBD2 for D (5 bases each). There are 15 residues in the CDR3. CDR1 and CDR2 from the germline V gene are DFQATT and SNEGSKA (reference sequence). V was trimmed by 3 bases and J by 3 bases, leaving 15 bases between them. In DNA form, the CDR3 reads TGCAGTGCTAGTGTCGGGACCAGAGTCTACAATGAGCAGTTCTTC. It specifies CSASVGTRVYNEQFF.

The rearrangement uses TRBV27 and TRBJ2-1, with 9 bases identical to TRBD2. Germline V lookup: CDR1 MNHEY, CDR2 SMNVEV (reference sequence). The CDR3 totals 16 residues. With 6 bases clipped from V and 2 bases from J, the junction kept 8 bases outside the gene matches. The DNA for the CDR3 is TGTGCCAGCAGGCTTGGGCGGGAGGGGGCCTACAATGAGCAGTTCTTC. The encoded protein is CASRLGREGAYNEQFF.

The genes are TRBV21-1 and TRBJ1-3. TRBV21-1 is flagged as a pseudogene. The CDR3 sequence is 13 residues long. The CDR3 here is CARSTCSGNTIYF. DNA of the CDR3: TGTGCCAGGAGTACTTGCTCTGGAAACACCATATATTTT.

V and J are TRBV28 and TRBJ1-5; D is unclear. This CDR3 spans 13 amino acids. The germline V gene has CDR1 MDHEN and CDR2 SYDVKM. V lost 5 bases, J lost 7 bases, and 12 bases lay in between. The CDR3 region is CASSPDAAQPQHF. DNA of the CDR3: TGTGCCAGCAGTCCCGACGCTGCGCAGCCCCAGCATTTT.

V usage is TRBV3-1 (or the pseudogene TRBV3-2) and J usage is TRBJ2-5; D is unclear. CDR1 and CDR2 (germline): LGHDT, YNNKEL (reference sequence). V dropped 1 base and J dropped 5 bases, with 5 bases sitting between them. CDR3 length: 12 residues. CDR3 in amino acids: CASSQGWETQYF. CDR3 bases: TGTGCCAGCAGCCAAGGGTGGGAGACCCAGTACTTC.

This rearrangement joins TRBV7-9 to TRBJ1-1, with unresolved D. CDR1 is SEHNR and CDR2 is FQNEAQ in the germline V gene (reference sequence). The CDR3 loop spans 17 amino acids. Trimming stripped 1 base from V and 6 bases from J, with 21 bases between. Here the CDR3 DNA reads TGTGCCAGCAGCTTAGAGGTATCTAGGGCCGAGGACCCTGAAGCTTTCTTT. It yields the protein CASSLEVSRAEDPEAFF. The full variable domain, completed using reference TRBV7-9 and TRBJ1-1, is DTGVSQNPRHKITKRGQNVTFRCDPISEHNRLYWYRQTLGQGPEFLTYFQNEAQLEKSRLLSDRFSAERPKGSFSTLEIQRTEQGDSAMYLCASSLEVSRAEDPEAFFGQGTRLTVV.

This clone was counted between two and nine times. The chain recombines TRBV7-8 with TRBJ2-1; maybe TRBD1 (6 bases). The CDR3 covers 17 residues. Germline lookup yields CDR1 SGHVS and CDR2 FQNEAQ. Trimming took 3 bases from V and 10 from J, leaving 25 bases between them. CDR3 sequence (DNA): TGTGCCAGCAGCTTCGACAGGCCCCAGGCTGGGTACTCGGAGCAGTTCTTC. Translated: CASSFDRPQAGYSEQFF.

This clone was seen only a few times. The chain uses TRBV7-2 and TRBJ1-2, with TRBD1 matching over 9 bases. From germline, CDR1 is SGHTA and CDR2 FQGNSA. V trimming: 3 bases; J trimming: 1 base; junction bases outside the gene matches: 0. This CDR3 is 14 amino acids long. The CDR3 DNA follows: TGTGCCAGCAGCTTGGGACAGGGTAACTATGGCTACACCTTC. As protein: CASSLGQGNYGYTF.

The rearrangement uses TRBV19 and TRBJ1-5; TRBD1 might be the D (6 bases). CDR1 and CDR2 (germline): LNHDA, SQIVND (reference sequence). V shed 5 bases and J shed 7 bases, with 18 bases lying between them. CDR3 length: 15 amino acids. In DNA form, the CDR3 reads TGTGCCAGTAGTCAAGGTCGGGGGGGCGCCCAGCCCCAGCATTTT. Protein product: CASSQGRGGAQPQHF.

V is TRBV7-9 and J is TRBJ1-2, with 7 bases that match TRBD1. Trimming removed 3 bases from V and 4 bases from J; junction bases left unmatched: 8. This CDR3 comprises 15 residues. CDR1 is SEHNR and CDR2 is FQNEAQ in the germline V gene (reference sequence). This CDR3 reads CASSFSTGSFYGYTF. CDR3 sequence (DNA): TGTGCCAGCAGCTTCTCGACAGGGTCGTTCTATGGCTACACCTTC.

This chain's CDR3 is CASSFSTERAFF. CDR3 DNA: TGTGCCAGCAGTTTTAGTACGGAGAGAGCTTTCTTT. J is TRBJ1-1 and V is TRBV28; D call uncertain. CDR3 length equals 12 residues. Between the trimmed V and J ends, which lost 3 bases and 10 bases, there was a span of 12 bases. CDR1 MDHEN and CDR2 SYDVKM come from the germline V gene.

At least ten counts were recorded for this clone. The rearrangement uses TRBV5-1 and TRBJ2-2, with TRBD1 matching 8 bases. Trimming cost V 2 bases and J 4 bases; bases outside gene matches: 4. CDR1 SGHRS and CDR2 YFSETQ come from the germline V gene. CDR3 length: 15 amino acids. This chain's CDR3 is CASSFDRGFTGELFF. In DNA form, the CDR3 reads TGCGCCAGCAGCTTTGACAGGGGTTTCACCGGGGAGCTGTTTTTT.

The chain has TRBV11-2 and TRBJ2-6, with D uncertain. The CDR3 covers 13 residues. Germline V lookup: CDR1 SGHAT, CDR2 FQNNGV. The V end lost 3 bases, the J end lost 5 bases, and 5 bases lay between the germline ends. As DNA, the CDR3 is TGTGCCAGCAGCTTGGGCAGGGCCAACGTCCTGACTTTC. It yields the protein CASSLGRANVLTF.

The CDR3 spells CASSLLAASYEQYF. CDR3 nucleotide sequence: TGTGCCAGCAGCTTACTAGCGGCGTCCTACGAGCAGTACTTC. This chain uses TRBV6-2 or TRBV6-3 with TRBJ2-7; 8 bases are a match to TRBD2. The V gene end was trimmed by 6 bases and the J gene end by 1 base; junction bases not matched to a gene: 5. Germline values: CDR1 MNHEY, CDR2 SVGEGT. This CDR3 region has 14 residues.

This chain uses TRBV7-2 with TRBJ2-1; 8 bases are shared with TRBD2. This CDR3 comprises 17 residues. V was clipped by 4 bases and J by 8 bases; unmatched bases: 16. Germline values: CDR1 SGHTA, CDR2 FQGNSA. CDR3 DNA: TGTGCCAGCAGCTCTCGATGGACTAGCCTGAGGGTCGATGAGCAGTTCTTC. This encodes CASSSRWTSLRVDEQFF.

The chain carries TRBV5-1 and TRBJ1-2, with TRBD1 as a possible D gene (5 bases). The germline CDR1 and CDR2 sequences are SGHRS and YFSETQ. This CDR3 spans 14 amino acids. V dropped 4 bases and J dropped 8 bases, with 18 bases sitting between them. CDR3 protein: CASSGDREISGYTF. The CDR3 DNA follows: TGCGCCAGCAGCGGGGACCGAGAAATCTCGGGCTACACCTTC.

The chain links TRBV6-1 to TRBJ1-6; D call uncertain. The CDR3 runs 14 residues. V lost 0 bases and J lost 13, with 13 bases in between. Germline V gives CDR1 MNHNS, CDR2 SASEGT. CDR3 DNA: TGTGCCAGCAGTGAAGCGGCTGCTATCCCCCCCCTCCACTTT. This codes for CASSEAAAIPPLHF.

The chain recombines TRBV18 with TRBJ1-5; tentative D call: TRBD1 (6 bases). This CDR3 is built from 12 residues. The germline V and J ends were trimmed by 2 bases and 11 bases, with 10 bases remaining between them. CDR1 is KGHSH and CDR2 is LQKENI in the germline V gene. The CDR3 DNA reads TGTGCCAGCTCACCATCAGGGGAGGCCCAGCATTTT. This gives the protein CASSPSGEAQHF.

CDR3 sequence: CASRYQSRASPLHF. The CDR3 DNA reads TGCGCCAGCAGGTACCAGTCTAGGGCTTCACCCCTCCACTTT. The chain links TRBV5-1 to TRBJ1-6; D gene uncertain. The length of the CDR3 is 14 residues. Germline CDR1 is SGHRS and CDR2 is YFSETQ. V was clipped by 5 bases and J by 9 bases, with 15 bases between them. The full variable domain, its missing parts supplied by reference TRBV5-1 and TRBJ1-6, is KAGVTQTPRYLIKTRGQQVTLSCSPISGHRSVSWYQQTPGQGLQFLFEYFSETQRNKGNFPGRFSGRQFSNSRSEMNVSTLELGDSALYLCASRYQSRASPLHFGNGTRLTVT.

The chain couples TRBV6-5 to TRBJ2-3; no reliable D call. The CDR3 has 14 amino acids. V was clipped by 6 bases and J by 2 bases, with 12 bases between them. Germline V gene lookup returns CDR1 MNHEY and CDR2 SVGAGI. Here the CDR3 DNA reads TGTGCCAGCAGGATCGAGACCTTCACAGATACGCAGTATTTT. Protein: CASRIETFTDTQYF.